Sequencing of this TCR beta chain was carried out in a study of blood T cell repertoires in COVID-19. TCRdb keeps only in-frame clones here, not all; method: immunoSEQ multiplex PCR. In the table there are 350,000 to 400,000 clones, more than 70% of which are singletons. Trimming left V 2 bases short and J 0 bases short, with 12 bases between. The CDR3 loop spans 16 amino acids. The germline CDR1 and CDR2 sequences are SGHAT and FQNNGV. The source material was peripheral blood. This TCR came from a woman younger than 45 with COVID-19, enrolled during active disease. The chain carries TRBV11-2 and TRBJ2-3; D gene ambiguous. CDR3 region: CASSLLGGTSTDTQYF. The CDR3 DNA is TGTGCCAGCAGCTTACTTGGCGGCACTAGCACAGATACGCAGTATTTT.